This T cell receptor beta chain derives from a study of cytomegalovirus exposure and HLA in healthy donors. Study in general: Assignment to the Caucasian-associated ancestry cluster applied to about 80% of the approximately 400 genotyped donors.

Whole-study results and caveats: Several top significant clusters appeared, in a later analysis, to be linked to common viral pathogens. An ancestry cluster, one associated with Asian ancestry, reportedly showed fewer N-insertions than the 666-donor mean in a later analysis.

Between the trimmed V and J ends, which lost 7 bases and 8 bases, there was a span of 14 bases. The length of the CDR3 is 13 residues. The germline gives CDR1 LNHDA, CDR2 SQIVND (reference sequence). This clone was seen a handful of times. Its antigen is undetermined. 13 Jbeta primers and 60 Vbeta primers were used for the PCR. The protocol was immunoSEQ multiplex PCR, while the TCRdb copy is restricted to in-frame clones and leaves out a portion. The repertoire holds 85,000 to 120,000 clones, with roughly four fifths as singletons. The TCR originated in a man aged 45-60 years in good health and CMV-seronegative. What was sequenced was PBMCs. V gene TRBV19 combines with J gene TRBJ1-4; D is uncertain. The CDR3 protein is CASNPRREEKLFF. The CDR3 DNA sequence: TGTGCCAGTAACCCTCGAAGGGAGGAAAAACTGTTTTTT.